This T cell receptor beta chain comes out of a study of CD8+ T cells in alopecia areata. Turning to the study itself: Tofacitinib was taken orally by treated patients, and the dose was 5 to 10 mg twice daily. Tofacitinib continued for 6 to 18 months and was then withheld for 6 months. Whole-study findings and limits: Significant decreases in scalp clonality and expanded CD8+ clones followed tofacitinib treatment.

V lost 1 base and J lost 6, with 7 bases in between. Germline lookup yields CDR1 GTSNPN and CDR2 SVGIG (reference sequence). CDR3 size: 11 residues. RNA, once extracted, was reverse transcribed into cDNA for use as the sequencing template. The repertoire was sequenced with immunoSEQ multiplex PCR; TCRdb's copy has only in-frame clones and lacks some. The sample holds about 210,000 clones, 43% seen once. Treatment reported: oral pan-JAK inhibitor, 5-10 mg twice daily. On this clone: Its specificity is unknown.

The source was CD4+ T cells sorted from blood, collected around week 37, from a patient treated with tofacitinib. This clonotype originated in a human donor with alopecia areata. The gene calls are TRBV30 and TRBJ2-7; D not resolved. As DNA, the CDR3 is TGTGCCTGGAGTGACGGTGGCGAGCAGTACTTC. Translation gives CAWSDGGEQYF.